This entry lists 20 T cell receptor beta chains sequenced from one sample in a study of patients and donors after allogeneic stem cell transplantation. TCRdb re-analysed the RT-PCR reads in MiXCR, keeping a single row per CDR3 protein. The sample has some 230,000 distinct CDR3 sequences, roughly 14% seen once. Sequenced sample: blood, either unsorted or a sorted T cell fraction (not recorded which). The receptors shown here come from a human donor who was either an allogeneic HSCT recipient or a stem cell or donor lymphocyte infusion donor (not recorded which). It is not recorded whose cells these are; they may come from a transplant donor.

This clonotype has just a few counts. The chain uses TRBV6-1 and TRBJ1-1; 7 bases are shared with TRBD1. The CDR3 loop spans 14 amino acids. The germline CDR1 and CDR2 sequences are MNHNS and SASEGT. J gave up 4 bases and V 3 bases, and 5 bases lay outside the gene matches. In DNA form, the CDR3 reads TGTGCCAGCAGTGACCGACAGGGACCCACTGAAGCTTTCTTT. Its protein is CASSDRQGPTEAFF.

In its sample, this clonotype was seen a few times. The chain recombines TRBV29-1 with TRBJ2-3, with TRBD1 matching 8 bases. Germline V lookup: CDR1 SQVTM, CDR2 ANQGSEA. This CDR3 spans 14 amino acids. The V and J ends lost 4 bases and 6 bases, in that order; junction bases with no gene match: 9. Written as DNA, the CDR3 is TGCAGCGTTGGAGGGTACAGGGGGTCCGATACGCAGTATTTT. Its protein product is CSVGGYRGSDTQYF.

This clonotype was detected only a few times. The gene calls are TRBV27 and TRBJ2-1, with 8 bases fitting TRBD1. CDR1 and CDR2 (germline): MNHEY, SMNVEV (reference sequence). The V segment lost 4 bases and the J segment 8 bases; nucleotides outside the gene matches: 10. The CDR3 extends over 15 amino acids. The CDR3 loop reads CASSSRGQGRHEQFF. The CDR3 bases are TGTGCCAGCAGTTCCCGAGGACAGGGCAGACATGAGCAGTTCTTC.

Only a few counts were recorded for this clonotype. CDR3 sequence reads: CASKGGAVGTEAFF. The CDR3 nucleotides are TGTGCCAGCAAGGGAGGCGCCGTGGGCACTGAAGCTTTCTTT. This chain uses TRBV25-1 with TRBJ1-1; D gene uncertain. V lost 7 bases to trimming and J lost 4 bases, with 16 bases between them. The CDR3 spans 14 residues. CDR1 and CDR2 from the germline V gene are MGHDK and SYGVNS.

This chain joins TRBV4-3 and TRBJ1-3, with a tentative D call TRBD1 (5 bases). This CDR3 is built from 18 residues. V was trimmed by 0 bases and J by 3 bases, leaving 18 bases between them. The V gene's germline CDR1 is LGHNA and CDR2 YSLEER. The CDR3 bases are TGCGCCAGCAGCCAAGATATCTGGGCAGGGAATTATGGAAACACCATATATTTT. The encoded protein is CASSQDIWAGNYGNTIYF.

This chain links TRBV25-1 with TRBJ2-5; tentatively, D is TRBD2 (5 bases). Trimming left V 7 bases short and J 13 bases short, with 19 bases between. Per the germline V gene, CDR1 is MGHDK and CDR2 is SYGVNS. There are 12 residues in the CDR3. The CDR3 is CASNPEAGTVYF. CDR3 coding DNA: TGTGCCAGCAACCCCGAGGCGGGCACCGTGTACTTC.

This clonotype was picked up many times. V is TRBV4-2 and J is TRBJ1-5, with TRBD1 matching over 8 bases. CDR3 length: 16 amino acids. Per the germline V gene, CDR1 is LGHNA and CDR2 is YNFKEQ. V shed 1 base, J shed 5 bases, and the junction held 7 bases outside the gene matches. The CDR3, as DNA: TGTGCCAGCAGCCAAGTATTAGGACAGGGTTATCAGCCCCAGCATTTT. Translation gives CASSQVLGQGYQPQHF.

This clonotype was recorded many times. The CDR3 reads CSEVANYGYTF. CDR3 nucleotide sequence: TGCAGTGAGGTTGCAAACTATGGCTACACCTTC. The rearrangement links TRBV20-1 to TRBJ1-2, with unresolved D. This CDR3 has 11 residues. The germline CDR1 and CDR2 sequences are DFQATT and SNEGSKA (reference sequence). V was clipped by 7 bases and J by 2 bases, with 8 bases between them.

Only a few counts were recorded for this clonotype. V and J are TRBV20-1 and TRBJ2-3; TRBD2 is a possible D gene (5 bases). Germline V lookup: CDR1 DFQATT, CDR2 SNEGSKA (reference sequence). The CDR3 sequence is 12 residues long. The CDR3 protein is CSLRLTTDTQYF. In nucleotides, the CDR3 is TGCAGCCTTCGACTAACCACAGATACGCAGTATTTT.

This clonotype was counted only a few times. The chain couples TRBV3-1 to TRBJ1-5; TRBD1 is a possible D gene (5 bases). Germline CDR1 and CDR2: LGHDT and YNNKEL (reference sequence). The ends were cut back, 0 bases at V and 3 bases at J, with 9 bases in the middle. The CDR3 is 15 residues long. The CDR3 sequence is CASSQDWGINQPQHF. The CDR3 DNA is TGTGCCAGCAGCCAAGATTGGGGGATCAATCAGCCCCAGCATTTT.

The genes are TRBV7-9 and TRBJ1-4; 9 nucleotides match TRBD1. Germline assignment: CDR1 SEHNR and CDR2 FQNEAQ (reference sequence). The length of the CDR3 is 15 residues. Germline trimming cut 2 bases from V and 7 bases from J; bases unmatched to any gene: 5. The CDR3 nucleotides read TGTGCCAGCAGCTTAAACAGGGGGCACAGTGAAAAACTGTTTTTT. This translates into CASSLNRGHSEKLFF.

This clonotype was counted between two and nine times. The chain links TRBV7-2 to TRBJ2-3; 9 nucleotides line up with TRBD2. Germline assignment: CDR1 SGHTA and CDR2 FQGNSA. V gave up 1 base and J gave up 7 bases; unmatched junction bases: 3. The CDR3 contains 14 residues. CDR3 coding DNA: TGTGCCAGCAGCTTAGACCCTAGCGGGAATACGCAGTATTTT. It codes for CASSLDPSGNTQYF.

The rearrangement joins TRBV7-2 to TRBJ1-5; D not certain. The CDR3 loop spans 16 amino acids. Germline V CDR1 and CDR2: SGHTA, FQGNSA. Trimming pared 2 bases from V and 2 bases from J, leaving 13 bases between. The CDR3 DNA reads TGTGCCAGCAGCTTAAATTCGGCGAATGGCAATCAGCCCCAGCATTTT. Residues: CASSLNSANGNQPQHF.

This chain joins TRBV7-2 and TRBJ1-1; D gene ambiguous. The CDR3 consists of 13 residues. Germline loops: CDR1 SGHTA, CDR2 FQGNSA. V was shortened by 5 bases and J by 8 bases, with 15 bases between the two germline ends. The CDR3 region is CASSLGPYLEAFF. CDR3 nucleotide sequence: TGTGCCAGCAGCCTTGGACCGTACCTCGAAGCTTTCTTT.

In its sample, this clonotype was seen many times. The genes are TRBV25-1 and TRBJ1-1, with a weak D call TRBD1 (6 bases). CDR1 is MGHDK, CDR2 SYGVNS, per germline. The germline V and J ends were trimmed by 3 bases and 6 bases, with 11 bases remaining between them. The CDR3 has 13 amino acids. DNA for the CDR3: TGTGCCAGCAGTGATCCAGGGGTCCCTGAAGCTTTCTTT. It is translated as CASSDPGVPEAFF.

This clonotype was observed a few times. The chain couples TRBV20-1 to TRBJ2-5; 10 nucleotides match TRBD1. With V trimmed by 4 bases and J by 0 bases, 8 bases remained unmatched. The CDR3 sequence is 16 residues long. Germline lookup yields CDR1 DFQATT and CDR2 SNEGSKA (reference sequence). The CDR3 loop reads CSATREGQGNQETQYF. CDR3 in DNA: TGCAGTGCTACGAGGGAGGGACAGGGGAACCAAGAGACCCAGTACTTC.

A few counts support this clonotype. V gene TRBV20-1 combines with J gene TRBJ2-7, with D possibly matching TRBD2 (7 bases). In germline, CDR1 is DFQATT, CDR2 SNEGSKA (reference sequence). The CDR3 is 13 residues long. As DNA, the CDR3 is TGCAGGCCATGGGGGGGGGCCCAGTATGAGCAGTACTTC. This encodes CRPWGGAQYEQYF.

This clonotype was recorded at least ten times. The V and J genes are TRBV4-1 and TRBJ1-1; D might be TRBD1 (5 bases). Per the germline V gene, CDR1 is MGHRA and CDR2 is YSYEKL. Trimming left V 0 bases short and J 6 bases short, with 17 bases between. The CDR3 extends over 16 amino acids. In nucleotides, the CDR3 is TGCGCCAGCAGCCAAGACCGAACCGGGACTCGACCTGAAGCTTTCTTT. Residues: CASSQDRTGTRPEAFF.

The J gene is TRBJ1-2, the V gene TRBV6-5, with D tentatively TRBD1 (5 bases). The CDR3 totals 14 residues. V dropped 0 bases and J dropped 5 bases, with 10 bases sitting between them. The germline V gene has CDR1 MNHEY and CDR2 SVGAGI. CDR3 loop: CASSYSQGKYGYTF. In nucleotides, the CDR3 is TGTGCCAGCAGTTACTCCCAGGGCAAGTATGGCTACACCTTC.

This clonotype was found a few times. V is TRBV2 and J is TRBJ1-1; the D is unclear. Germline V lookup: CDR1 SNHLY, CDR2 FYNNEI. CDR3 size: 13 residues. The germline V and J ends were trimmed by 3 bases and 7 bases, with 12 bases remaining between them. CDR3 amino acids: CASSERLTSEAFF. The CDR3 nucleotides read TGTGCCAGCAGTGAGCGCCTTACGAGTGAAGCTTTCTTT.